A single sample is the source of the 5 T cell receptor beta chains below, sequenced in a study of blood T cells in healthy people across ages. With a J-beta primer mix and a sample-barcoded 5' primer, a second PCR ran roughly 7 to 11 cycles. TCRdb reanalysed the 5' RACE reads using MiXCR and keeps one entry per CDR3 protein. The profile shows about 1.6 million distinct CDR3 sequences, about 35% of them singletons. Sequences were obtained from blood. These receptors all stem from a woman under 40 in good health.

The gene calls are TRBV5-1 and TRBJ1-2, with no clear D. Germline V gives CDR1 SGHRS, CDR2 YFSETQ. V shed 0 bases and J shed 2 bases, with 8 bases lying between them. The CDR3 has 14 amino acids. The CDR3 protein is CASSLVGENYGYTF. In DNA form, the CDR3 reads TGCGCCAGCAGCTTGGTTGGCGAAAACTATGGCTACACCTTC.

The rearrangement links TRBV29-1 to TRBJ1-1; D remains ambiguous. V was clipped by 7 bases and J by 1 base, with 10 bases between them. The CDR3 sequence is 12 residues long. CDR1 is SQVTM, CDR2 ANQGSEA, per germline. The CDR3 DNA is TGCAGCGCCCGGTGGGCGAACACTGAAGCTTTCTTT. Its translation: CSARWANTEAFF.

The chain links TRBV20-1 to TRBJ2-5; 10 bases line up with TRBD2. Trimming removed 3 bases from V and 3 bases from J; junction bases left unmatched: 7. Germline V gene sequence: CDR1 DFQATT, CDR2 SNEGSKA (reference sequence). The CDR3 is made up of 15 amino acids. The CDR3 DNA is TGCAGTGCTAGGACCCCAGCGGGGGGGAAAGAGACCCAGTACTTC. Translated, it gives CSARTPAGGKETQYF.

The table lists this clonotype with many counts. This chain uses TRBV29-1 with TRBJ2-1; 15 nucleotides align to TRBD2. Per the germline V gene, CDR1 is SQVTM and CDR2 is ANQGSEA. The CDR3 loop spans 14 amino acids. With 4 bases clipped from V and 8 bases from J, the junction kept 3 bases outside the gene matches. The CDR3 reads CSVGTSGRVHEQFF. CDR3 coding DNA: TGCAGCGTTGGGACTAGCGGGAGGGTGCATGAGCAGTTCTTC.

This chain connects TRBV28 to TRBJ2-7; no reliable D call. V was cut by 6 bases and J by 1 base, with 13 bases left in between. This CDR3 has 14 amino acids. Germline V CDR1 and CDR2: MDHEN, SYDVKM. The CDR3 is CASSSIGSSYEQYF. The CDR3 DNA reads TGTGCCAGCAGCTCCATCGGGTCGTCCTACGAGCAGTACTTC.